This is a list of T cell receptor beta chains from one sample in a study of type 1 regulatory T cells. TCRdb reanalysed the reads using MiXCR and keeps one entry per CDR3 protein. The table lists approximately 100,000 distinct CDR3 sequences, roughly 31% of them singletons. The sequenced sample was CD4+ T cells, either the whole sample or a sorted fraction (not recorded which). Source of these receptors: a human donor in good health. CDR3s include the opening cysteine and the closing phenylalanine or tryptophan. The order of the fields is clone size, J gene, V gene, D gene, CDR3 protein, CDR3 DNA. D genes are given only for firm matches. The size of a clone is reported for some rows only, either as once, few or many, or as a class for expanded clones.

>few|TRBJ1-5|TRBV12-3/TRBV12-4|TRBD1
CASRIGQVYQPQHF
TGTGCCAGCAGGATAGGACAGGTTTATCAGCCCCAGCATTTT
>NA|TRBJ1-5|TRBV10-3|TRBD1
CAISEGAGGDQPQHF
TGTGCCATCAGTGAAGGGGCAGGGGGCGATCAGCCCCAGCATTTT
>few|TRBJ2-2|TRBV11-2|NA
CASSLDLRDELFF
TGTGCCAGCAGCTTAGATCTCAGGGATGAGCTGTTTTTT
>NA|TRBJ2-7|TRBV7-9|NA
CASSLRALRGERNEQYF
TGTGCCAGCAGCTTAAGGGCTCTGAGGGGGGAACGCAACGAGCAGTACTTC
>few|TRBJ2-1|TRBV7-9|NA
CASSGGQSSYNEQFF
TGTGCCAGCAGCGGGGGCCAGAGCTCCTACAATGAGCAGTTCTTC
>few|TRBJ1-2|TRBV4-1|TRBD1
CASSRTGSLGYTF
TGCGCCAGCAGCCGGACAGGGTCCCTTGGCTACACCTTC
>NA|TRBJ2-1|TRBV3-1|NA
CASSQGAPRSYNEQFF
TGTGCCAGCAGCCAGGGGGCCCCCCGGTCCTACAATGAGCAGTTCTTC
>NA|TRBJ1-2|TRBV7-9|NA
CASSQMTGLNYGYTF
TGTGCCAGCAGCCAAATGACAGGCCTTAACTATGGCTACACCTTC
>few|TRBJ2-1|TRBV20-1|NA
CSASERTLGNEQFF
TGCAGTGCTAGTGAACGGACTCTGGGTAATGAGCAGTTCTTC
>NA|TRBJ2-7|TRBV20-1|TRBD1
CSAPGTGESYEQYF
TGCAGTGCCCCCGGGACAGGTGAATCCTACGAGCAGTACTTC
>NA|TRBJ2-3|TRBV12-3/TRBV12-4|TRBD2
CASSLGLAGGGQYF
TGTGCCAGCAGTTTAGGACTAGCGGGCGGGGGGCAGTATTTT
>NA|TRBJ2-1|TRBV7-9|TRBD2
CASSSWTSSNEQFF
TGTGCCAGCAGCTCCTGGACTAGCAGCAATGAGCAGTTCTTC
>few|TRBJ2-7|TRBV20-1|NA
CSARDGARVDEQYF
TGCAGTGCTAGAGATGGTGCCAGGGTAGACGAGCAGTACTTC
>few|TRBJ1-1|TRBV14|NA
CASSQRGRAFF
TGTGCCAGCAGCCAAAGGGGTAGAGCTTTCTTT
>NA|TRBJ2-5|TRBV20-1|TRBD2
CSAPSGRAWETQYF
TGCAGTGCCCCTAGCGGGAGGGCCTGGGAGACCCAGTACTTC
>NA|TRBJ2-7|TRBV3-1|NA
CASRGVYEQYF
TGTGCCAGCAGGGGGGTCTACGAGCAGTACTTC
>few|TRBJ2-7|TRBV12-3/TRBV12-4|NA
CASSHPLGLKGHYEQYF
TGTGCCAGCAGTCACCCCCTCGGACTAAAGGGCCACTACGAGCAGTACTTC
>many|TRBJ2-1|TRBV4-1|NA
CASSQVYNEQFF
TGCGCCAGCAGCCAAGTCTACAATGAGCAGTTCTTC
>NA|TRBJ1-4|TRBV7-9|NA
CASSFPGATNEKLFF
TGTGCCAGCAGCTTCCCAGGGGCAACTAATGAAAAACTGTTTTTT
>NA|TRBJ2-5|TRBV5-1|NA
CASSVSGAGETQYF
TGCGCCAGCAGTGTGTCGGGAGCGGGTGAGACCCAGTACTTC
>NA|TRBJ1-4|TRBV29-1|TRBD1
CSVGQGATNEKLFF
TGCAGCGTTGGCCAGGGGGCAACTAATGAAAAACTGTTTTTT
>NA|TRBJ1-2|TRBV24-1|NA
CATSGTGRGANYGYTF
TGTGCCACCAGTGGAACTGGAAGGGGAGCTAACTATGGCTACACCTTC
>few|TRBJ2-7|TRBV5-4|NA
CASSLDPIYEQYF
TGTGCCAGCAGCTTGGATCCCATCTACGAGCAGTACTTC
>NA|TRBJ2-3|TRBV5-1|TRBD2
CASSSGTSADTQYF
TGCGCCAGCAGCTCCGGGACTAGTGCAGATACGCAGTATTTT
>NA|TRBJ2-7|TRBV20-1|TRBD2
CSAIPGTSAYEQYF
TGCAGTGCTATCCCCGGGACTAGCGCCTACGAGCAGTACTTC
>few|TRBJ1-1|TRBV30|TRBD1
CAWSTQGDEAFF
TGTGCCTGGAGTACACAGGGGGATGAAGCTTTCTTT
>NA|TRBJ2-5|TRBV20-1|NA
CSATRTGGGEIQYF
TGCAGTGCTACCCGGACAGGCGGGGGAGAGATCCAGTACTTC
>NA|TRBJ2-1|TRBV19|TRBD1
CASSSRAQTGFGNEQFF
TGTGCCAGTAGTTCCCGCGCCCAGACAGGGTTTGGCAATGAGCAGTTCTTC
>NA|TRBJ2-5|TRBV5-1|TRBD2
CASSRRLAPEETQYF
TGCGCCAGCAGTAGACGACTAGCCCCCGAAGAGACCCAGTACTTC
>few|TRBJ2-7|TRBV28|TRBD1
CASSKPGTGSYEQYF
TGTGCCAGCAGCAAACCCGGGACAGGGTCCTACGAGCAGTACTTC
>NA|TRBJ2-1|TRBV10-3|TRBD2
CAISRRSGRAEDNEQFF
TGTGCCATCTCTAGGCGTAGCGGGAGGGCCGAGGACAATGAGCAGTTCTTC
>NA|TRBJ2-1|TRBV30|TRBD2
CAWSVKAGTANEQFF
TGTGCCTGGAGTGTCAAAGCGGGAACGGCCAATGAGCAGTTCTTC
>NA|TRBJ2-3|TRBV24-1|TRBD2
CATSASAGAGRGSTDTQYF
TGTGCCACCAGTGCGAGCGCGGGAGCCGGTCGGGGAAGCACAGATACGCAGTATTTT
>NA|TRBJ1-2|TRBV12-3/TRBV12-4|NA
CASSLPEGSYGYTF
TGTGCCAGCAGTTTACCCGAGGGGAGCTATGGCTACACCTTC
>few|TRBJ2-5|TRBV7-2|NA
CASTLFSEPEETQYF
TGTGCCAGCACCCTATTTAGCGAGCCGGAAGAGACCCAGTACTTC
>NA|TRBJ2-5|TRBV5-6|NA
CASSWRDRKKETQYF
TGTGCCAGCAGCTGGCGAGACAGGAAGAAAGAGACCCAGTACTTC
>NA|TRBJ2-3|TRBV10-3|NA
CAIGGAGTDTQYF
TGTGCCATCGGTGGGGCAGGCACAGATACGCAGTATTTT
>few|TRBJ1-3|TRBV5-1|NA
CASSLSDLGNTIYF
TGCGCCAGCAGTCTGTCAGACCTTGGAAACACCATATATTTT
>few|TRBJ2-2|TRBV11-2|TRBD2
CASSPSSGRGELFF
TGTGCCAGCAGCCCCTCTAGCGGGAGGGGGGAGCTGTTTTTT
>NA|TRBJ2-2|TRBV27|NA
CATPMYRAHTGELFF
TGTGCCACGCCAATGTACCGTGCTCACACCGGGGAGCTGTTTTTT
>few|TRBJ2-5|TRBV6-6|NA
CASVNPGGGGETQYF
TGTGCCAGCGTTAATCCCGGTGGGGGAGGCGAGACCCAGTACTTC
>NA|TRBJ2-7|TRBV20-1|NA
CSAKRWPNYEQYF
TGCAGTGCAAAGAGATGGCCGAACTACGAGCAGTACTTC